The sequence of this T cell receptor (beta chain) was determined in a study of OX40 agonist ivuxolimab in advanced cancers. Turning to the study itself: Prior therapy, whether anti-PD-1, anti-PD-L1 or anti-CTLA-4, was allowed, and roughly 40% had some.

Per the germline V gene, CDR1 is SGHRS and CDR2 is YFSETQ. The CDR3 consists of 14 residues. Trimming left V 2 bases short and J 4 bases short, with 12 bases between. Method: immunoSEQ multiplex PCR; TCRdb's copy keeps in-frame clones and lacks some. Here the sample spans 50,000 to 75,000 clones, about nine tenths being singletons. The chain carries TRBV5-1 and TRBJ1-1; D unclear. Sequenced material: CD4+ or CD8+ T cells sorted from blood, taken in a trial of the OX40 agonist ivuxolimab. The TCR originated in an adult with an advanced solid tumor such as melanoma, head and neck, liver or kidney cancer. As DNA, the CDR3 is TGCGCCAGCAGCTTCAAGGGAGAAGGCACTGAAGCTTTCTTT. Translation: CASSFKGEGTEAFF. Looking up the rest from reference TRBV5-1 and TRBJ1-1 gives the full variable domain: KAGVTQTPRYLIKTRGQQVTLSCSPISGHRSVSWYQQTPGQGLQFLFEYFSETQRNKGNFPGRFSGRQFSNSRSEMNVSTLELGDSALYLCASSFKGEGTEAFFGQGTRLTVV.